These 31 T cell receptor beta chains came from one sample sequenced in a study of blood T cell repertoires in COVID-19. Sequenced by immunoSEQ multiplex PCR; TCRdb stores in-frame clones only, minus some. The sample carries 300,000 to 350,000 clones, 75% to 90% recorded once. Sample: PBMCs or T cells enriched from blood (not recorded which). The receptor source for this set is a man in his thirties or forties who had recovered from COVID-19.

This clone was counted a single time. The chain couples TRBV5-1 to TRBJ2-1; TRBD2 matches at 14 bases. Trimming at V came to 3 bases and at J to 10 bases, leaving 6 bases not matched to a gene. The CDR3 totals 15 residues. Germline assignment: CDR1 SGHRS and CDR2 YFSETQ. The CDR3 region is CASSSPGLAGGEQFF. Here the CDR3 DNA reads TGCGCCAGCAGCTCCCCAGGACTAGCGGGGGGAGAGCAGTTCTTC.

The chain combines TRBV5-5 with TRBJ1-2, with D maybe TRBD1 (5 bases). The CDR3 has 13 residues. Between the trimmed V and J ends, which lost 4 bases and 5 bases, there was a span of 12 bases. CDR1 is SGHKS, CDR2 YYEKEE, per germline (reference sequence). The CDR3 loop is CASSMDMNYGYTF. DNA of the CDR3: TGTGCCAGCAGCATGGACATGAATTATGGCTACACCTTC.

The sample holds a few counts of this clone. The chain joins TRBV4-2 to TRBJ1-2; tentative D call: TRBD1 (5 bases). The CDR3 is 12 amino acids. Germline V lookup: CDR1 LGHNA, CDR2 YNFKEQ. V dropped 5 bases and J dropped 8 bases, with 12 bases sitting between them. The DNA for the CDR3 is TGTGCCAGCAGCACTGACAGACCGGGCTACACCTTC. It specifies CASSTDRPGYTF.

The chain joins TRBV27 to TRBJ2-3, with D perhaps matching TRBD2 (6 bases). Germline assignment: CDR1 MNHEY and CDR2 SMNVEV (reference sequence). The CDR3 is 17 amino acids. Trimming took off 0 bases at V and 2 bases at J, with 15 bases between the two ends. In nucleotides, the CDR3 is TGTGCCAGCAGTTTATCACGAAAGGAGGGTCTCACAGATACGCAGTATTTT. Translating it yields CASSLSRKEGLTDTQYF.

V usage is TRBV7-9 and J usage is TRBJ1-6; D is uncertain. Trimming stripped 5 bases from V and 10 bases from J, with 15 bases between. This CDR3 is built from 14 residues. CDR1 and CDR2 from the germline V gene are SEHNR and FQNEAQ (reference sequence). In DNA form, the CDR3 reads TGTGCCAGCAGCACCCATGTTATTAGCTCACCCCTCCACTTT. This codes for CASSTHVISSPLHF.

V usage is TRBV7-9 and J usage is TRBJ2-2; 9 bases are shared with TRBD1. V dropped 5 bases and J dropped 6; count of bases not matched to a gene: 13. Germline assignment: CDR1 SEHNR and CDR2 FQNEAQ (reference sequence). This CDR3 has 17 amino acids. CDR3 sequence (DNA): TGTGCCAGCAGCGATACCTTGACGGGGACAGGGTCCGGGGAGCTGTTTTTT. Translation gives CASSDTLTGTGSGELFF. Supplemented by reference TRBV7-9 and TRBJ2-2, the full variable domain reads DTGVSQNPRHKITKRGQNVTFRCDPISEHNRLYWYRQTLGQGPEFLTYFQNEAQLEKSRLLSDRFSAERPKGSFSTLEIQRTEQGDSAMYLCASSDTLTGTGSGELFFGEGSRLTVL.

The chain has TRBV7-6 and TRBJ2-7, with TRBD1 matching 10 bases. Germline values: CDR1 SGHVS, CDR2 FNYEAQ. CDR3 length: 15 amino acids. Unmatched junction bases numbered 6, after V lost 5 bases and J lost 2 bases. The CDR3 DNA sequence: TGTGCCAGCAGCATGGGACAGGGGCTCACCTACGAGCAGTACTTC. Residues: CASSMGQGLTYEQYF.

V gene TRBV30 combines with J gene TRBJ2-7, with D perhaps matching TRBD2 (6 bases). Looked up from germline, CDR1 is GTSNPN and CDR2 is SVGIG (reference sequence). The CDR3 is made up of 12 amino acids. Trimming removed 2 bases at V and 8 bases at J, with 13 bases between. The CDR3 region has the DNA TGTGCCTGGAGTACTAGCCCCAACCAGCAGTACTTC. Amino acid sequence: CAWSTSPNQQYF.

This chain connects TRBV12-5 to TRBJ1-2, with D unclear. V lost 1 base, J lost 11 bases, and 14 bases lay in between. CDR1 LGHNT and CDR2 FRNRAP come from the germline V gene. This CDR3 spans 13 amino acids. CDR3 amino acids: CASGLDFLGGYTF. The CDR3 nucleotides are TGTGCTAGTGGTTTGGACTTTTTGGGAGGGTACACCTTC.

DNA for the CDR3: TGCGCCAGCAGCTTGGGTGACAGGGATTTGGGAAAACTGTTTTTT. Its protein is CASSLGDRDLGKLFF. The V call is TRBV5-1, the J call TRBJ1-4, with TRBD1 identical over 7 bases. V shed 0 bases and J 10 bases; nucleotides not matched to a gene: 9. Germline CDR1 reads SGHRS; CDR2 reads YFSETQ. There are 15 residues in the CDR3.

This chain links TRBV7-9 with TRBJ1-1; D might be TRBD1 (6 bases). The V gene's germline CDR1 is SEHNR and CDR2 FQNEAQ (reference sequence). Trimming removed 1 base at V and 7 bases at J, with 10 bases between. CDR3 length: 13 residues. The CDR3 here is CASSLEGGSEAFF. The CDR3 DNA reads TGTGCCAGCAGCTTAGAAGGGGGTAGTGAAGCTTTCTTT. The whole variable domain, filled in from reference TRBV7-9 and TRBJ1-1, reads DTGVSQNPRHKITKRGQNVTFRCDPISEHNRLYWYRQTLGQGPEFLTYFQNEAQLEKSRLLSDRFSAERPKGSFSTLEIQRTEQGDSAMYLCASSLEGGSEAFFGQGTRLTVV.

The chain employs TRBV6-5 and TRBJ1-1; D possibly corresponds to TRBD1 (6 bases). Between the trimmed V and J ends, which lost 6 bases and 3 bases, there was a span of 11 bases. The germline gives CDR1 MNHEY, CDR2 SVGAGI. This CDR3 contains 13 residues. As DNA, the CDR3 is TGTGCCAGCAGCAGGGGATTCGACACTGAAGCTTTCTTT. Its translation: CASSRGFDTEAFF.

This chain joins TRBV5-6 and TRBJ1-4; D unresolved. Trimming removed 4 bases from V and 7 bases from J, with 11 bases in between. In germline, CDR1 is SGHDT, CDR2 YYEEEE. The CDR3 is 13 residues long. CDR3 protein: CASSRPAGEKLFF. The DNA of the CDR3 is TGTGCCAGCAGCCGGCCGGCGGGTGAAAAACTGTTTTTT.

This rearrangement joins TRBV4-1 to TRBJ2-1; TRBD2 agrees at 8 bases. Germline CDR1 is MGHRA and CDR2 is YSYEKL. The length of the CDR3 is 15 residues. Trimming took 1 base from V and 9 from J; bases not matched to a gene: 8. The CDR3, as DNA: TGCGCCAGCAGCCAAGGAAGCGGGGGCTTAGGTGAGCAGTTCTTC. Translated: CASSQGSGGLGEQFF.

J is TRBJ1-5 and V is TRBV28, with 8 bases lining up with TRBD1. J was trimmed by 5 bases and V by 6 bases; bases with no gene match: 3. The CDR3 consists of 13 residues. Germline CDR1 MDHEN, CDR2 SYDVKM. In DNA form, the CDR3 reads TGTGCCAGCAGGACAGGGGTCTATCAGCCCCAGCATTTT. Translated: CASRTGVYQPQHF.

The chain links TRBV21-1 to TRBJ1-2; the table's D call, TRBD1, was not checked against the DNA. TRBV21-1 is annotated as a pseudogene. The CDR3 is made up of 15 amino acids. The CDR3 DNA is TGTGCCAGCAGCACACCGGGACAGGGGGCGCTTGGCTACACCTTC. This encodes CASSTPGQGALGYTF.

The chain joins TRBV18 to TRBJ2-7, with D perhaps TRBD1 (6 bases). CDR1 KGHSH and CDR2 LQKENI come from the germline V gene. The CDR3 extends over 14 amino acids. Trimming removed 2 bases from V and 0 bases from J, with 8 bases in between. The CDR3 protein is CASSPRDNSYEQYF. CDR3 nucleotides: TGTGCCAGCTCACCAAGGGACAACTCCTACGAGCAGTACTTC.

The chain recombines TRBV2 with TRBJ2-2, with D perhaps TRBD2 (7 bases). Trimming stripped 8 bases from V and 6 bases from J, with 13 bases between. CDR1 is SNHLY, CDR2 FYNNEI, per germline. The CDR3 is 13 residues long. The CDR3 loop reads CASLQGRAGELFF. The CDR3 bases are TGTGCCAGCTTGCAGGGGAGGGCCGGGGAGCTGTTTTTT.

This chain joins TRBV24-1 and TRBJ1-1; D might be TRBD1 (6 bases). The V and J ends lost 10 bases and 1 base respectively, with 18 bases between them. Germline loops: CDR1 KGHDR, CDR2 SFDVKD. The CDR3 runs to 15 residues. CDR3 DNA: TGTGCCACTAGACTTACAGGGTTCGGGAACACTGAAGCTTTCTTT. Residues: CATRLTGFGNTEAFF.

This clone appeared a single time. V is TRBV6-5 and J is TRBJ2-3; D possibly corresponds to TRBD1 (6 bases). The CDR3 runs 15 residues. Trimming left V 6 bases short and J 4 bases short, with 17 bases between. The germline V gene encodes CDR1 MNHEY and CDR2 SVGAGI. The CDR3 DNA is TGTGCCAGCAGCCGCTCCTGGGGGCAGGCAGATACGCAGTATTTT. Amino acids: CASSRSWGQADTQYF.

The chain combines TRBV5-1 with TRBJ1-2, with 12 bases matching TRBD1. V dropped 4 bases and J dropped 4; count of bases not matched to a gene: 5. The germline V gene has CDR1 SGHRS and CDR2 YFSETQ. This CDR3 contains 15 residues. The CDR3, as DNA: TGCGCCAGCAGCCCTGGGACAGGGGGCTTCTATGGCTACACCTTC. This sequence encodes CASSPGTGGFYGYTF.

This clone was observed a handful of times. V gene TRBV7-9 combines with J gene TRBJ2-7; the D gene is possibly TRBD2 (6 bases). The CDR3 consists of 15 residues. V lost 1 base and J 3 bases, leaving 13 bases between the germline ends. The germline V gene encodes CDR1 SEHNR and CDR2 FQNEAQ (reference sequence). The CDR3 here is CASSLVVGLNYEQYF. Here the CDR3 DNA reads TGTGCCAGCAGCTTAGTTGTGGGACTGAACTACGAGCAGTACTTC.

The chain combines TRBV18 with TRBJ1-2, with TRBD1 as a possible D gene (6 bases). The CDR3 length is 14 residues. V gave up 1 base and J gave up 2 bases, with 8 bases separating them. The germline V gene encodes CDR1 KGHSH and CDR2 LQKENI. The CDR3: CASSPRDTNYGYTF. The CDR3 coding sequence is TGTGCCAGCTCACCACGGGACACAAACTATGGCTACACCTTC. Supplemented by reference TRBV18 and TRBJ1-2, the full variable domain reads NAGVMQNPRHLVRRRGQEARLRCSPMKGHSHVYWYRQLPEEGLKFMVYLQKENIIDESGMPKERFSAEFPKEGPSILRIQQVVRGDSAAYFCASSPRDTNYGYTFGSGTRLTVV.

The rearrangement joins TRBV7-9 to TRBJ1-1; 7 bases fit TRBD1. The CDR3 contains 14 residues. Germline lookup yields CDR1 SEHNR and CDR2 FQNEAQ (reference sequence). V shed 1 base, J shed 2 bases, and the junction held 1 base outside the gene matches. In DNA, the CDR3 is TGTGCCAGCAGCTTAGGGACAGGCAACACTGAAGCTTTCTTT. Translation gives CASSLGTGNTEAFF.

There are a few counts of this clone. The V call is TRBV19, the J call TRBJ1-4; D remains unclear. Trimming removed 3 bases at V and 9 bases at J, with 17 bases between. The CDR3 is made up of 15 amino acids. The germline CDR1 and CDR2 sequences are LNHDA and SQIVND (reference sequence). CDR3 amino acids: CASSIGSSDLKKLFF. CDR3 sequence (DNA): TGTGCCAGTAGTATTGGTAGCTCGGACTTAAAAAAACTGTTTTTT.

In nucleotides, the CDR3 is TGTGCCAGCAGTGAATACAGGGATTCACCCCTCCACTTT. Translation: CASSEYRDSPLHF. The genes are TRBV6-1 and TRBJ1-6; maybe TRBD1 (6 bases). With 2 bases removed from V and 8 bases from J, the gap between germline ends came to 7 bases. From germline, CDR1 is MNHNS and CDR2 SASEGT. CDR3 length: 13 residues.

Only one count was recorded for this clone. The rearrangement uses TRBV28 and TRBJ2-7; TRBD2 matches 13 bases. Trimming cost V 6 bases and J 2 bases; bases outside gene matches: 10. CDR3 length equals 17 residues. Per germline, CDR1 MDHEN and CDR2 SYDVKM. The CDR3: CASSFPGTSGATYEQYF. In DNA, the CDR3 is TGTGCCAGCAGCTTCCCTGGGACTAGCGGGGCCACCTACGAGCAGTACTTC. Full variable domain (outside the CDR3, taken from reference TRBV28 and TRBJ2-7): DVKVTQSSRYLVKRTGEKVFLECVQDMDHENMFWYRQDPGLGLRLIYFSYDVKMKEKGDIPEGYSVSREKKERFSLILESASTNQTSMYLCASSFPGTSGATYEQYFGPGTRLTVT.

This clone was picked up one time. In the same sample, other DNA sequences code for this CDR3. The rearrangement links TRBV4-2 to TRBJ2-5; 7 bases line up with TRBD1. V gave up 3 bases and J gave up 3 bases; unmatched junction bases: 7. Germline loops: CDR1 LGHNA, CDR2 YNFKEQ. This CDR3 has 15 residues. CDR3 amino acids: CASSHTGTEKETQYF. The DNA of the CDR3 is TGTGCCAGCAGCCACACCGGGACAGAGAAAGAGACCCAGTACTTC.

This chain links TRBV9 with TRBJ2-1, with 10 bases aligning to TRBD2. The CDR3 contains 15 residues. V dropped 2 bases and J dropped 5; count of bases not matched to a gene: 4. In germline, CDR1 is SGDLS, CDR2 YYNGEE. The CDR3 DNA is TGTGCCAGCAGCGTTAGCGGGGGGCAAAACAATGAGCAGTTCTTC. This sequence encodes CASSVSGGQNNEQFF.

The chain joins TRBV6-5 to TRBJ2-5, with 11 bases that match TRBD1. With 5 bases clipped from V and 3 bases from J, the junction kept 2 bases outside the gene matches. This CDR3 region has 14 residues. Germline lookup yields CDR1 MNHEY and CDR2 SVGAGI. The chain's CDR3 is CASSRDRGEETQYF. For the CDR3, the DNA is TGTGCCAGCAGTCGGGACAGGGGGGAAGAGACCCAGTACTTC.

CDR3 region: CASSVKHMGQGAGEQYF. The CDR3 DNA sequence: TGTGCCAGCAGCGTTAAACACATGGGGCAGGGGGCAGGGGAGCAGTACTTC. The chain combines TRBV28 with TRBJ2-7; 8 bases are a match to TRBD1. CDR1 and CDR2 from the germline V gene are MDHEN and SYDVKM. This CDR3 spans 17 amino acids. V gave up 6 bases and J gave up 7 bases; unmatched junction bases: 20.